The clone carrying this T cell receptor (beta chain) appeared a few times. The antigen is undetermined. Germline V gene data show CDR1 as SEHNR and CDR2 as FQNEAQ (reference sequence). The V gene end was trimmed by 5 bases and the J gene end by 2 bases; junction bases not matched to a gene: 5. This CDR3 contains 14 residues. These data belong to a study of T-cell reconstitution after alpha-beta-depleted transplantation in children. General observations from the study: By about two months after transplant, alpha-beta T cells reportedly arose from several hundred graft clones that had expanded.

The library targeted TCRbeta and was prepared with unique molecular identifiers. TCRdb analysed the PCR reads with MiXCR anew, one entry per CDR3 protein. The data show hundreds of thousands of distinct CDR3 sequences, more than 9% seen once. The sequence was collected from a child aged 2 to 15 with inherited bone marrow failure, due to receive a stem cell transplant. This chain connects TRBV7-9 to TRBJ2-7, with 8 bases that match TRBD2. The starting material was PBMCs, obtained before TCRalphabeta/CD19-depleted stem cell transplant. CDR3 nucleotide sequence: TGTGCCAGCAGCCGGACAGCGGGGGCCTACGAGCAGTACTTC. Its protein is CASSRTAGAYEQYF.